This T cell receptor beta chain originates from a study of blood T cell repertoires in COVID-19. The overall study: COVID-19 samples from acute and convalescent phases originated in the United States, Italy and Spain.

Followed longitudinally, the Seattle patients had been enrolled during active infection. The CDR3 is made up of 18 amino acids. Trimming cost V 1 base and J 0 bases, with 17 bases left between them. Germline V gene sequence: CDR1 LNHNV, CDR2 YYDKDF (reference sequence). Clones were sequenced by immunoSEQ multiplex PCR, and TCRdb holds only the in-frame ones, with some missing. The sample has over 70,000 clones, roughly 87% seen once. This sequence joins TRBV15 and TRBJ2-3; D may be TRBD2 (5 bases). The sample taken for sequencing was peripheral blood. The sequence was obtained from a man younger than 35 with COVID-19, enrolled during active disease. CDR3 sequence (DNA): TGTGCCACCAGCAGAGGGGGAGCGCTGCCTTCTAGCACAGATACGCAGTATTTT. It translates to CATSRGGALPSSTDTQYF.